The source of this T cell receptor beta chain is a study of blood T cell repertoires in COVID-19 (dated by TCRdb to 2018 to 2020). Study-wide context: The collaborator samples originated in the United States, Italy and Spain and spanned the acute and convalescent phases of COVID-19. The prospective study material was composed of cDNA or gDNA derived from T cells, B-cell-depleted T cells, or PBMCs. Subjects who had been exposed to COVID-19, were actively infected with it, or had recovered from it provided the deeply sampled blood TCRbeta repertoires that made up the dataset. The repertoires were released in a freely available public database intended as a resource for research on the immune response to SARS-CoV-2. Samples came from the ongoing ImmuneRACE study (first 160 participants) plus 1,254 subjects from 6 global collaborators. Nearly every sample came with metadata listing a de-identified subject ID, COVID-19 status, age in years and sex. Where available, HLA class I and class II types were obtained from metadata supplied by the sample provider rather than from assay-based typing.

The immunoSEQ Assay, a bias-controlled multiplex PCR, was used to amplify TCRbeta CDR3 regions from genomic DNA. The authors processed their data as follows. The number of nucleated cells in each sample was estimated by amplification of reference gene primers within the assay. To quantify the absolute abundance of each unique TCRbeta CDR3 rearrangement, sequence reads were collapsed and filtered. For each sample, productive Simpson clonality was calculated by taking the square root of Simpson's diversity index across productive rearrangements. Not all clones reach the TCRdb copy of this immuneACCESS table, which keeps in-frame sequences only. Checked studies attribute under half of the gap to unresolved V genes and leave the rest unexplained. From that table come the V and J calls and clone size; the DNA was used to work out D and trimming. The sample table contains 250,000 or so clones; only one count was recorded for approximately 81% of them. 5% to 7.5% of the sample comes from the top ten.

Germline trimming amounts to 5 bases on V and 3 bases on J, with 12 as the count of junction bases outside the gene matches. The CDR3 contains 16 residues, cysteine and phenylalanine counted. Only CDR3 DNA is held: 48 bases, read in frame from base 1. CDR1 LNHDA and CDR2 SQIVND were looked up in the germline V gene (reference sequence). Findings and caveats that apply to the study as a whole: How much clinical and demographic metadata was included differed by source and by participant, and the metadata was provided uncurated.

This clone was recorded only once. The target of this receptor is not known. The record has no base qualities; no much larger clone is one base away. Participants in the prospective study were aged 18 to 89 years, lived in under 30 United States geographic areas, and enrolled through a virtual design. In the prospective study, cohorts were assigned on the basis of participant-reported clinical history obtained from a screening survey and a study questionnaire. Exposed participants had been in contact, within 2 weeks of entering the study, with a person who had a PCR-confirmed or clinician-diagnosed case of COVID-19. In the prospective study, mobile phlebotomists collected whole blood, serum and a nasopharyngeal or oropharyngeal swab from each participant. Over a roughly two-month period, participants in the prospective study had the option of providing additional blood draws and questionnaires. Blood samples from the prospective study were shipped frozen or at room temperature prior to DNA extraction.

The sample taken for sequencing was PBMCs or T cells enriched from blood (not recorded which). This chain is built from TRBV19 and TRBJ1-2, with 7 middle bases fitting TRBD1. The sequence came from a woman between 50 and 59 years old who had been exposed to COVID-19. The CDR3 reads as follows: CASSETTGVGDYGYTF. The base sequence is TGTGCCAGTAGTGAGACAACAGGGGTCGGTGACTATGGCTACACCTTC.